The 18 T cell receptor beta chains in this list originate from one sample, sequenced in a study of blood T cells in healthy people across ages. Using a J-beta primer mix together with a sample-barcoded 5' primer, a second PCR was run for about 6 to 12 cycles. Each CDR3 protein is one row after TCRdb ran MiXCR on the 5' RACE reads. Among almost 300,000 distinct CDR3 sequences, roughly 26% were seen once, and the ten largest hold around 29%. The sample consisted of blood. Source of these receptors: a woman aged 70-85 years in good health.

This clonotype was observed a handful of times. The rearrangement uses TRBV7-2 and TRBJ1-1; maybe TRBD1 (6 bases). This CDR3 region has 16 residues. Germline V gene sequence: CDR1 SGHTA, CDR2 FQGNSA. The V end was cut by 3 bases, the J end by 1 base, with 15 bases between. CDR3 DNA: TGTGCCAGCAGCTTGACCAGTCTGGGGGCGAACACTGAAGCTTTCTTT. The encoded protein is CASSLTSLGANTEAFF. The full variable domain, its missing parts supplied by reference TRBV7-2 and TRBJ1-1, is GAGVSQSPSNKVTEKGKDVELRCDPISGHTALYWYRQSLGQGLEFLIYFQGNSAPDKSGLPSDRFSAERTGGSVSTLTIQRTQQEDSAVYLCASSLTSLGANTEAFFGQGTRLTVV.

V is TRBV5-1 and J is TRBJ1-1; 7 nucleotides match TRBD1. The CDR3 is 13 amino acids. V lost 6 bases, J lost 0 bases, and 2 bases stayed unmatched. Per germline, CDR1 SGHRS and CDR2 YFSETQ. The CDR3 loop is CASKGQVNTEAFF. CDR3 bases: TGCGCCAGCAAAGGACAGGTGAACACTGAAGCTTTCTTT.

This clonotype was observed a handful of times. J is TRBJ2-7 and V is TRBV21-1; the table's D gene call, TRBD2, was not cross checked with the DNA. TRBV21-1 corresponds to a pseudogene. The CDR3 consists of 19 residues. The CDR3 DNA follows: TGTGCCAGCAGCAAAGAGACTAGCGGGATTACCCCATCGATCTACGAGCAGTACTTC. This codes for CASSKETSGITPSIYEQYF.

This rearrangement joins TRBV7-9 to TRBJ2-7; D might be TRBD2 (5 bases). Germline CDR1 reads SEHNR; CDR2 reads FQNEAQ (reference sequence). The ends were cut back, 5 bases at V and 4 bases at J, with 18 bases in the middle. This CDR3 has 15 residues. CDR3 residues: CASSLVAGSVYEQYF. The CDR3 coding sequence is TGTGCCAGCAGCCTAGTGGCGGGTAGCGTATACGAGCAGTACTTC.

This clonotype has a handful of counts. The chain combines TRBV29-1 with TRBJ1-4; possible D gene TRBD1, 5 bases. Germline CDR1 reads SQVTM; CDR2 reads ANQGSEA. CDR3 length equals 13 residues. The germline V and J ends were trimmed by 3 bases and 7 bases, with 12 bases remaining between them. The CDR3 loop reads CSVEGEVGEKLFF. CDR3 bases: TGCAGCGTTGAGGGGGAGGTCGGTGAAAAACTGTTTTTT.

The V gene is TRBV5-1, the J gene TRBJ2-5; either TRBD1 or TRBD2 may fit D (7 bases each). This CDR3 contains 15 residues. Trimming left V 6 bases short and J 2 bases short, with 17 bases between. CDR1 is SGHRS and CDR2 is YFSETQ in the germline V gene. CDR3 bases: TGCGCCAGCAACGAGGGGAGGGGGCTTCAAGAGACCCAGTACTTC. This translates into CASNEGRGLQETQYF. Drawing the rest from reference TRBV5-1 and TRBJ2-5, the complete variable domain is KAGVTQTPRYLIKTRGQQVTLSCSPISGHRSVSWYQQTPGQGLQFLFEYFSETQRNKGNFPGRFSGRQFSNSRSEMNVSTLELGDSALYLCASNEGRGLQETQYFGPGTRLLVL.

This clonotype was picked up a small number of times. This rearrangement joins TRBV10-3 to TRBJ2-5; D tentatively reads TRBD1 or TRBD2 (5 bases each). TRBJ2-1 matches the DNA end more closely, so the J call is doubtful. The CDR3 is 14 residues long. The germline gives CDR1 ENHRY, CDR2 SYGVKD. CDR3 amino acids: CAISERDVGNEQFF. The CDR3 bases are TGTGCCATCAGTGAGAGGGACGTCGGAAATGAGCAGTTCTTC.

This clonotype was found a few times. This chain links TRBV5-1 with TRBJ2-3; 7 nucleotides line up with TRBD2. Germline CDR1 and CDR2: SGHRS and YFSETQ. V shed 2 bases and J 3 bases; nucleotides not matched to a gene: 9. The CDR3 has 16 residues. This CDR3 reads CASSFRRWGGTDTQYF. The DNA of the CDR3 is TGCGCCAGCAGCTTCCGGCGGTGGGGGGGTACAGATACGCAGTATTTT. The whole variable domain, filled in from reference TRBV5-1 and TRBJ2-3, reads KAGVTQTPRYLIKTRGQQVTLSCSPISGHRSVSWYQQTPGQGLQFLFEYFSETQRNKGNFPGRFSGRQFSNSRSEMNVSTLELGDSALYLCASSFRRWGGTDTQYFGPGTRLTVL.

This clonotype was recorded many times. V is TRBV20-1 and J is TRBJ2-7, with D perhaps matching TRBD1 (6 bases). From germline, CDR1 is DFQATT and CDR2 SNEGSKA (reference sequence). The CDR3 runs 12 residues. The V and J ends lost 0 bases and 3 bases respectively, with 6 bases between them. The chain's CDR3 is CSARDRGYEQYF. CDR3 in DNA: TGCAGTGCTAGAGACAGGGGCTACGAGCAGTACTTC.

The chain couples TRBV28 to TRBJ2-5; 9 bases line up with TRBD2. In germline, CDR1 is MDHEN, CDR2 SYDVKM. V lost 2 bases, J lost 5 bases, and 15 bases stayed unmatched. The CDR3 contains 18 residues. CDR3 bases: TGTGCCAGCAGTTTAACCCGCGGGAGGGGGGGCAGTAGCGAGACCCAGTACTTC. Protein sequence: CASSLTRGRGGSSETQYF.

This clonotype has just a few counts. The chain carries TRBV28 and TRBJ1-3; D not certain. This CDR3 has 18 amino acids. Germline loops: CDR1 MDHEN, CDR2 SYDVKM. Trimming left V 5 bases short and J 2 bases short, with 22 bases between. This CDR3 reads CASSILGYRVGAGNTIYF. CDR3 DNA: TGTGCCAGCAGTATCCTGGGCTATCGTGTAGGCGCTGGAAACACCATATATTTT.

This clonotype turned up a few times. The V call is TRBV11-3, the J call TRBJ2-7; 8 bases agree with TRBD1. CDR1 and CDR2 from the germline V gene are SGHNT and YENEEA. The CDR3 totals 16 residues. V shed 6 bases, J shed 0 bases, and the junction held 10 bases outside the gene matches. The CDR3 region is CASSKLRDRSSYEQYF. The CDR3 DNA sequence: TGTGCCAGCAGTAAACTCCGGGACAGGAGCTCCTACGAGCAGTACTTC. Looking up the rest from reference TRBV11-3 and TRBJ2-7 gives the full variable domain: EAGVVQSPRYKIIEKKQPVAFWCNPISGHNTLYWYLQNLGQGPELLIRYENEEAVDDSQLPKDRFSAERLKGVDSTLKIQPAELGDSAVYLCASSKLRDRSSYEQYFGPGTRLTVT.

This clonotype occurred a few times. The chain combines TRBV20-1 with TRBJ1-1; a weak D match, TRBD1 (6 bases). The CDR3 has 15 amino acids. V was clipped by 0 bases and J by 1 base, with 12 bases between them. The germline V gene encodes CDR1 DFQATT and CDR2 SNEGSKA (reference sequence). CDR3 nucleotide sequence: TGCAGTGCTAGAGATGAGGGGGTACAGAACACTGAAGCTTTCTTT. As protein: CSARDEGVQNTEAFF.

This chain connects TRBV4-2 to TRBJ2-3; D call uncertain. This CDR3 spans 14 amino acids. Germline V gene lookup returns CDR1 LGHNA and CDR2 YNFKEQ. V lost 0 bases, J lost 4 bases, and 8 bases lay in between. The CDR3, as DNA: TGTGCCAGCAGCCAAGACAGGACGGCAGATACGCAGTATTTT. This encodes CASSQDRTADTQYF.

On this clonotype itself: A much larger clonotype is one base distant, so this may be a read error. Lacking the conserved final phenylalanine or tryptophan, this CDR3 likely reflects a read error. The chain employs TRBV11-3 and TRBJ2-1, with TRBD1 identical over 7 bases. Per the germline V gene, CDR1 is SGHNT and CDR2 is YENEEA. This CDR3 has 14 residues. The trim removed 5 bases at V and 7 bases at J, leaving 8 bases unmatched. CDR3 DNA: TGTGCCAGCAGCCCACAGGGGCTATGGAATGAGCAGTTCCTC. Its translation is CASSPQGLWNEQFL.

The chain couples TRBV12-5 to TRBJ2-3, with 8 bases that match TRBD2. The CDR3 covers 12 residues. V shed 8 bases and J 11 bases; nucleotides not matched to a gene: 9. Germline assignment: CDR1 LGHNT and CDR2 FRNRAP. CDR3 loop: CASSVGGGKQYF. The CDR3 nucleotides are TGTGCTAGTTCCGTCGGCGGGGGGAAGCAGTATTTT.

In regard to this clonotype: Mismatch with germline at one junction end may stem from a read error. This sequence joins TRBV11-1 and TRBJ2-1; weak D call: TRBD1 (6 bases). The CDR3 loop spans 15 amino acids. Germline values: CDR1 SGHAT, CDR2 FQDESV (reference sequence). The CDR3 reads CASSLSRGIYNEQLF. As DNA, the CDR3 is TGTGCCAGCAGCTTGTCCAGGGGTATCTACAATGAGCAGCTCTTC. Together with reference TRBV11-1 and TRBJ2-1, the CDR3 gives the full variable domain: EAEVAQSPRYKITEKSQAVAFWCDPISGHATLYWYRQILGQGPELLVQFQDESVVDDSQLPKDRFSAERLKGVDSTLKIQPAELGDSAMYLCASSLSRGIYNEQLFGPGTRLTVL.

The chain has TRBV15 and TRBJ2-7; 11 nucleotides match TRBD2. Germline V lookup: CDR1 LNHNV, CDR2 YYDKDF (reference sequence). The CDR3 contains 15 residues. V was clipped by 0 bases and J by 12 bases; unmatched bases: 10. The CDR3 DNA reads TGTGCCACCAGCAGAGAGAGGCTAGCGGGAGGTTTATCGTACTTC. This encodes CATSRERLAGGLSYF.